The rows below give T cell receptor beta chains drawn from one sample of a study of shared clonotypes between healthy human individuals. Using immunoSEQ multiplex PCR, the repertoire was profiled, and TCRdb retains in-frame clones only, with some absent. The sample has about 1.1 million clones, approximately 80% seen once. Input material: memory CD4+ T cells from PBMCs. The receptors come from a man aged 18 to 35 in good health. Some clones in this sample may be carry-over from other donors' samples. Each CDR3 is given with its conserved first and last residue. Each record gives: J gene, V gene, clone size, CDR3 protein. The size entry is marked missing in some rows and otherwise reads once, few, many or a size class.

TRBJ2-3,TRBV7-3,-,CASSLTPGLGSTDTQYF
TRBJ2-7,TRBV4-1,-,CASSAEGGGLAYEQYF
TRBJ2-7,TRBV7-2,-,CASSIFGTGYYEQYF
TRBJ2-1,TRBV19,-,CASSDTSYNEQFF
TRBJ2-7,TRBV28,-,CAVGGLLYEQYF
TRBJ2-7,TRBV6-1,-,CASSKGTTRDEQYF
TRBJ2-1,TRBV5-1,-,CASSLYSGPRNNEQFF
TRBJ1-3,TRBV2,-,CASSRMGTGNTIYF
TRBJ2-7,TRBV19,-,CASSRGGSYEQYF
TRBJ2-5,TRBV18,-,CASSPARETQYF
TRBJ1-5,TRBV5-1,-,CASSLGDSSDQPQHF
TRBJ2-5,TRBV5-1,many,CASSLEGFQETQYF
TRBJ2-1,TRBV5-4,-,CASSLQIGGGEQFF
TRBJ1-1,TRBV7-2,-,CASSLVVAGTEAFF
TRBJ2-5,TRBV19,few,CASSPSGLAGGPETQYF
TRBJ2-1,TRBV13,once,CASSLGQLVSEQFF
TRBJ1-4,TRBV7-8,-,CASTRQGLYANEKLFF
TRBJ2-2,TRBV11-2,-,CASSYGRRVSPGELFF
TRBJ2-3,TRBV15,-,CATSRLRALGGRTDTQYF
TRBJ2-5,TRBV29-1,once,CSVPGGKETQYF
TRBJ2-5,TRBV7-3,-,CASSLGGLGTQYF
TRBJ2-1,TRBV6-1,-,CASRGLGAYNEQFF
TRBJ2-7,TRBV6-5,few,CASLPRTGADYEQYF